A single TCR beta chain is shown here with its context. The CDR3 totals 14 residues. Trimming cost V 2 bases and J 2 bases, with 10 bases left between them. Per the germline V gene, CDR1 is LNHDA and CDR2 is SQIVND (reference sequence). The record originates from a study of T cells after somatic rescue of genetic block. TCRdb's copy holds only in-frame clones and misses some; the assay was immunoSEQ multiplex PCR. Of roughly 14,000 clones listed, approximately 76% are singletons. The sample consisted of peripheral blood mononuclear cells (PBMCs). This clonotype was sampled from a boy between 10 and 17 years old. The chain couples TRBV19 to TRBJ2-7, with D hard to call. The CDR3 sequence is CASSISPGTYEQYF. CDR3 DNA: TGTGCCAGTAGTATATCACCCGGCACCTACGAGCAGTACTTC.